These 20 T cell receptor beta chains were all obtained from the same sample, sequenced in a study of graft-versus-host responses after intestinal transplantation. These receptors' targets are unknown. The assay was immunoSEQ multiplex PCR, and TCRdb's table has in-frame clones only and misses some. The sample contains 90,000 to 100,000 clones, more than 85% of which appear only once. This sample comprised unstimulated CD8+ T cells sorted from spleen or lymph node cells, obtained before intestinal transplant. Every receptor here comes from a human donor who received an intestinal transplant.

The chain has TRBV6-1 and TRBJ2-7, with D possibly being TRBD1 (5 bases). V lost 3 bases and J lost 4, with 10 bases in between. Germline CDR1 MNHNS, CDR2 SASEGT. This CDR3 comprises 13 residues. The CDR3 sequence: CASSEGLVYEQYF. The CDR3 DNA reads as TGTGCCAGCAGTGAGGGGCTCGTGTACGAGCAGTACTTC.

The chain uses TRBV19 and TRBJ1-4, with TRBD1 as a possible D gene (6 bases). V was clipped by 7 bases and J by 7 bases, with 13 bases between them. The CDR3 length is 13 residues. Germline lookup yields CDR1 LNHDA and CDR2 SQIVND (reference sequence). The CDR3 sequence is CASTAGALEKLFF. CDR3 bases: TGTGCCAGTACAGCAGGGGCGCTTGAAAAACTGTTTTTT.

As to this clone: At one end the junction does not follow the germline gene, possibly because of a read error. This rearrangement joins TRBV2 to TRBJ2-7, with 10 nucleotides matching TRBD2. Germline V CDR1 and CDR2: SNHLY, FYNNEI. The CDR3 is made up of 15 amino acids. The DNA for the CDR3 is TGTGCCAGCTCCAGGGGGACTAGCGTCTCCTACGAGCGGTACTTC. It translates to CASSRGTSVSYERYF.

The chain is built from TRBV5-1 and TRBJ2-1; 8 bases fit TRBD2. Trimming took 1 base from V and 6 from J; bases not matched to a gene: 6. Germline V lookup: CDR1 SGHRS, CDR2 YFSETQ. This CDR3 comprises 15 residues. The CDR3 DNA is TGCGCCAGCAGCTTGCGTGCGGGGGGAATCAATGAGCAGTTCTTC. It is translated as CASSLRAGGINEQFF.

This rearrangement joins TRBV9 to TRBJ2-6; 7 nucleotides match TRBD1. CDR1 and CDR2 from the germline V gene are SGDLS and YYNGEE. The CDR3 has 18 amino acids. V shed 2 bases and J 0 bases; nucleotides not matched to a gene: 8. As DNA, the CDR3 is TGTGCCAGCAGCGTTCGGGACAGCGTTTACTCTGGGGCCAACGTCCTGACTTTC. It translates to CASSVRDSVYSGANVLTF.

The rearrangement links TRBV4-1 to TRBJ2-1; 8 positions agree with TRBD2. This CDR3 region has 21 residues. V lost 2 bases, J lost 6 bases, and 24 bases stayed unmatched. Per germline, CDR1 MGHRA and CDR2 YSYEKL. Here the CDR3 reads CASSQRPLAGLGGRDGNEQFF. The CDR3 DNA reads TGCGCCAGCAGCCAAAGGCCGTTAGCGGGATTGGGTGGAAGGGACGGCAATGAGCAGTTCTTC.

The chain recombines TRBV5-6 with TRBJ1-1; D gene ambiguous. Between the trimmed V and J ends, which lost 0 bases and 10 bases, there was a span of 13 bases. This CDR3 contains 13 residues. Looked up from germline, CDR1 is SGHDT and CDR2 is YYEEEE. CDR3 region: CASSLVGRLGAFF. The CDR3 DNA sequence: TGTGCCAGCAGCTTGGTTGGCAGGCTCGGAGCTTTCTTT.

The chain joins TRBV4-1 to TRBJ2-3, with TRBD2 as a possible D gene (7 bases). V lost 3 bases, J lost 3 bases, and 19 bases lay in between. The CDR3 runs to 17 residues. CDR1 is MGHRA and CDR2 is YSYEKL in the germline V gene. CDR3 in amino acids: CASSQVGGAGRTDTQYF. In DNA, the CDR3 is TGCGCCAGCAGCCAGGTGGGGGGGGCAGGCCGGACAGATACGCAGTATTTT.

The V gene is TRBV18, the J gene TRBJ1-1; perhaps TRBD1 as D (6 bases). Germline loops: CDR1 KGHSH, CDR2 LQKENI. Trimming cost V 2 bases and J 2 bases, with 12 bases left between them. The CDR3 contains 15 residues. The DNA for the CDR3 is TGTGCCAGCTCACCAGGCGGGGGGCATAACACTGAAGCTTTCTTT. Amino acid sequence: CASSPGGGHNTEAFF.

The chain uses TRBV4-2 and TRBJ2-1, with 14 nucleotides matching TRBD2. This CDR3 spans 17 amino acids. V lost 1 base to trimming and J lost 7 bases; unmatched junction nucleotides: 6. Germline CDR1 LGHNA, CDR2 YNFKEQ. The chain's CDR3 is CASSQGSGLAGANEQFF. DNA of the CDR3: TGTGCCAGCAGCCAAGGGTCGGGACTAGCGGGGGCAAATGAGCAGTTCTTC.

The rearrangement links TRBV29-1 to TRBJ1-2; D uncertain. Looked up from germline, CDR1 is SQVTM and CDR2 is ANQGSEA. The CDR3 contains 14 residues. Trimming shortened V by 0 bases and J by 4 bases, and 12 bases separated the two germline ends. The CDR3 DNA is TGCAGCGTTGAAGATCGTCATCGCGGCTATGGCTACACCTTC. Translated: CSVEDRHRGYGYTF.

The J gene is TRBJ2-7, the V gene TRBV6-1; D is perhaps TRBD1 (6 bases). The length of the CDR3 is 14 residues. CDR1 and CDR2 from the germline V gene are MNHNS and SASEGT. The V gene lost 5 bases and the J gene lost 2 bases, with 13 bases spanning the gap. In DNA form, the CDR3 reads TGTGCCAGCAGTTCCTCGGGACAACCCTACGAGCAGTACTTC. Translating gives CASSSSGQPYEQYF.

The rearrangement joins TRBV6-1 to TRBJ2-7; TRBD2 is a possible D gene (5 bases). CDR1 and CDR2 (germline): MNHNS, SASEGT. Trimming removed 4 bases at V and 2 bases at J, with 9 bases between. The CDR3 is 13 amino acids. This CDR3 reads CASSVSGPYEQYF. In DNA, the CDR3 is TGTGCCAGCAGTGTAAGCGGCCCCTACGAGCAGTACTTC.

The chain carries TRBV25-1 and TRBJ2-1; D remains ambiguous. Germline V gives CDR1 MGHDK, CDR2 SYGVNS. This CDR3 has 12 residues. The ends were cut back, 0 bases at V and 5 bases at J, with 2 bases in the middle. The CDR3 nucleotides read TGTGCCAGCAGTGAATACGACAATGAGCAGTTCTTC. As protein: CASSEYDNEQFF.

The genes are TRBV10-3 and TRBJ1-1, with 7 bases matching TRBD1. CDR1 and CDR2 (germline): ENHRY, SYGVKD. The J segment lost 3 bases and the V segment lost 8 bases, leaving 9 bases of the junction unmatched. The CDR3 spans 14 residues. The CDR3 sequence: CAILQGPLDTEAFF. The CDR3 DNA is TGTGCCATCCTACAGGGGCCACTAGACACTGAAGCTTTCTTT.

This chain joins TRBV7-2 and TRBJ1-2; TRBD1 matches 7 bases. The junction had 14 bases not matched to a gene; V was cut back by 5 bases and J by 5 bases. CDR3 length: 16 amino acids. Germline CDR1 SGHTA, CDR2 FQGNSA. CDR3: CASSPLPGGETYGYTF. The CDR3 nucleotides read TGTGCCAGCAGCCCCCTCCCAGGGGGAGAAACGTATGGCTACACCTTC.

This rearrangement joins TRBV6-6 to TRBJ2-2; tentatively, D is TRBD2 (5 bases). Trimming took 0 bases from V and 7 from J, leaving 12 bases between them. The germline CDR1 and CDR2 sequences are MNHNY and SVGAGI (reference sequence). The CDR3 has 15 residues. CDR3 residues: CASSYSLALDGELFF. CDR3 nucleotide sequence: TGTGCCAGCAGTTACTCCCTAGCCTTAGACGGGGAGCTGTTTTTT.

The J gene is TRBJ2-1, the V gene TRBV25-1, with TRBD1 identical over 10 bases. The CDR3 length is 14 residues. V trimming: 1 base; J trimming: 6 bases; junction bases outside the gene matches: 0. The germline gives CDR1 MGHDK, CDR2 SYGVNS. CDR3: CASSEWTGGNEQFF. CDR3 nucleotide sequence: TGTGCCAGCAGTGAATGGACAGGGGGCAATGAGCAGTTCTTC.

The chain recombines TRBV4-1 with TRBJ2-3; D perhaps matches TRBD2 (5 bases). The V gene's germline CDR1 is MGHRA and CDR2 YSYEKL. The CDR3 is made up of 14 amino acids. V was trimmed by 4 bases and J by 2 bases, leaving 10 bases between them. For the CDR3, the DNA is TGCGCCAGCAGCCCACTAGAGCTCACAGATACGCAGTATTTT. Encoded protein: CASSPLELTDTQYF.

The CDR3 bases are TGTGCCAGCAGTGCGACAGACACAGATACGCAGTATTTT. It specifies CASSATDTDTQYF. The chain employs TRBV2 and TRBJ2-3, with D maybe TRBD1 (5 bases). Germline V gene lookup returns CDR1 SNHLY and CDR2 FYNNEI. The CDR3 sequence is 13 residues long. Trimming removed 4 bases from V and 2 bases from J, with 7 bases in between.